The clone carrying this T cell receptor (beta chain) is a singleton in its sample. This sample was taken from a study of blood T cell repertoires in COVID-19. Study-level information: COVID-19 samples, acute and convalescent, were from the United States, Italy and Spain. Sources were T cells, B-cell-depleted T cells, or PBMCs; the material itself was cDNA or gDNA.

CDR3 size: 16 residues. CDR1 and CDR2 (germline): LNHDA, SQIVND (reference sequence). V lost 5 bases to trimming and J lost 8 bases; unmatched junction nucleotides: 17. Authors' processing steps: Amplifying reference gene primers gave estimates of nucleated cell counts. Repertoires were generated with immunoSEQ multiplex PCR, while TCRdb's copy carries only in-frame clones and drops some. Clone size and V and J calls were adopted from that table, with D and trimming inferred from the DNA. The sample records under 70,000 clones, more than 80% being singletons. This sequence was found in a man older than 75 with acute or convalescent COVID-19. The chain uses TRBV19 and TRBJ1-2, with 7 positions matching TRBD1. The sequencing input was peripheral blood. CDR3 sequence: CASSPRDSIAIRGYTF. The CDR3, as DNA: TGTGCCAGTAGTCCTAGGGACAGCATCGCCATTAGAGGCTACACCTTC.